The text below deals with one TCR beta chain. The data were obtained in a study of blood T cell repertoires in COVID-19. Study-level background: The United States, Italy and Spain provided the acute and convalescent COVID-19 samples. From T cells, B-cell-depleted T cells, or PBMCs came the material, which was cDNA or gDNA.

The CDR3 contains 14 residues. The germline V gene encodes CDR1 GTSNPN and CDR2 SVGIG (reference sequence). Trimming removed 3 bases at V and 6 bases at J, with 17 bases between. Per the original methods: Estimated nucleated cell counts came from reference gene primer amplification. Sequencing used immunoSEQ multiplex PCR; TCRdb keeps in-frame clones, though not all of them. That table is the source of V, J and clone size, and D and trimming were worked out from the DNA. This table holds about 97,000 clones, just over 90% found once. Sequencing input: peripheral blood. This chain joins TRBV30 and TRBJ1-1; possibly TRBD1 for D (6 bases). The clonotype originates from a man in his fifties or sixties with acute or convalescent COVID-19. The CDR3: CAWRKISGVPEAFF. The CDR3 nucleotides are TGTGCCTGGAGGAAGATCTCAGGGGTCCCTGAAGCTTTCTTT.